Each of the 27 T cell receptor beta chains below was sequenced from the same sample in a study of CD8 T cells in Susac syndrome. Roughly 0.45 to 1 ug RNA was reverse transcribed with random hexamers. TCRdb processed the immunoSEQ multiplex PCR reads anew with MiXCR; each CDR3 protein has one entry. This table holds about 180,000 distinct CDR3 sequences, approximately 94% found once. Sequenced sample: CD4+ T cells from PBMCs. Receptor source: a human donor with Susac syndrome.

The rearrangement uses TRBV29-1 and TRBJ1-4; tentative D call: TRBD1 (6 bases). Germline V gene sequence: CDR1 SQVTM, CDR2 ANQGSEA. Trimming took off 7 bases at V and 5 bases at J, with 14 bases between the two ends. The CDR3 has 13 amino acids. This CDR3 is CSATGIGNEKLFF. As DNA, the CDR3 is TGCAGCGCTACAGGGATTGGGAATGAAAAACTGTTTTTT.

The chain has TRBV20-1 and TRBJ2-1, with D tentatively TRBD2 (6 bases). CDR1 is DFQATT and CDR2 is SNEGSKA in the germline V gene (reference sequence). V lost 1 base, J lost 0 bases, and 13 bases lay in between. The CDR3 has 16 residues. The CDR3 is CSARGGGALSYNEQFF. Written as DNA, the CDR3 is TGCAGTGCTAGAGGAGGCGGGGCACTCTCCTACAATGAGCAGTTCTTC.

Only one count was recorded for this clonotype. The chain links TRBV5-1 to TRBJ2-1, with D perhaps TRBD2 (6 bases). V was shortened by 4 bases and J by 2 bases, with 10 bases between the two germline ends. The CDR3 spans 14 residues. Germline values: CDR1 SGHRS, CDR2 YFSETQ. CDR3 sequence reads: CASSGGSTYNEQFF. The CDR3 bases are TGCGCCAGCAGCGGAGGGTCTACCTACAATGAGCAGTTCTTC. Filled out from reference TRBV5-1 and TRBJ2-1, the complete variable domain reads KAGVTQTPRYLIKTRGQQVTLSCSPISGHRSVSWYQQTPGQGLQFLFEYFSETQRNKGNFPGRFSGRQFSNSRSEMNVSTLELGDSALYLCASSGGSTYNEQFFGPGTRLTVL.

This clonotype was observed a single time. The V and J genes are TRBV19 and TRBJ1-1, with unresolved D. The CDR3 has 14 amino acids. With 6 bases removed from V and 0 bases from J, the gap between germline ends came to 11 bases. Per the germline V gene, CDR1 is LNHDA and CDR2 is SQIVND (reference sequence). Here the CDR3 reads CASSRRELNTEAFF. As DNA, the CDR3 is TGTGCCAGTAGCAGAAGGGAGCTGAACACTGAAGCTTTCTTT.

The chain links TRBV27 to TRBJ2-3; 8 bases line up with TRBD1. Germline CDR1 is MNHEY and CDR2 is SMNVEV (reference sequence). Trimming removed 2 bases from V and 0 bases from J; junction bases left unmatched: 7. The CDR3 consists of 17 residues. CDR3 DNA sequence: TGTGCCAGCAGTTTACGCGTGACAGGGGTTAGCACAGATACGCAGTATTTT. The encoded protein is CASSLRVTGVSTDTQYF.

The chain joins TRBV3-1 to TRBJ1-2; D gene ambiguous. The CDR3 loop spans 14 amino acids. V was shortened by 5 bases and J by 2 bases, with 12 bases between the two germline ends. CDR1 is LGHDT, CDR2 YNNKEL, per germline (reference sequence). CDR3: CASSSGEQNYGYTF. The CDR3 nucleotides read TGTGCCAGCAGCTCCGGGGAGCAAAACTATGGCTACACCTTC.

The gene calls are TRBV4-2 and TRBJ2-7; unclear D gene. Germline loops: CDR1 LGHNA, CDR2 YNFKEQ. This CDR3 is 13 amino acids long. Trimming removed 6 bases from V and 3 bases from J, with 12 bases in between. CDR3 amino acids: CASSYGFLYEQYF. The CDR3 DNA sequence: TGTGCCAGCAGTTACGGGTTCCTCTACGAGCAGTACTTC.

The chain has TRBV11-2 and TRBJ2-1; TRBD2 matches 11 bases. The ends lost 5 bases at V and 3 bases at J; junction bases unmatched: 9. This CDR3 region has 17 residues. CDR1 and CDR2 (germline): SGHAT, FQNNGV. The CDR3 DNA sequence: TGTGCCAGCAGCCCTATCCCTAGCGGGGGGTACTACAATGAGCAGTTCTTC. Its protein product is CASSPIPSGGYYNEQFF.

This chain connects TRBV7-3 to TRBJ2-7; D gene uncertain. The germline V gene encodes CDR1 SGHTA and CDR2 FQGTGA. Between the trimmed V and J ends, which lost 5 bases and 1 base, there was a span of 9 bases. The CDR3 has 13 residues. CDR3 sequence: CASSQSPSYEQYF. CDR3 nucleotides: TGTGCCAGCAGCCAATCTCCTTCCTACGAGCAGTACTTC.

The chain uses TRBV6-6 and TRBJ2-7; 7 bases are shared with TRBD1. The germline gives CDR1 MNHNY, CDR2 SVGAGI (reference sequence). Trimming removed 4 bases from V and 0 bases from J; junction bases left unmatched: 9. CDR3 size: 16 residues. DNA of the CDR3: TGTGCCAGCAGTTCCTTCGGACAGGCGGGCTCCTACGAGCAGTACTTC. Translating it yields CASSSFGQAGSYEQYF.

CDR3 bases: TGTGCCAGCAGCTTGGGGCCCACAGGGGTGGGGGGCAAAAACATTCAGTACTTC. Its protein product is CASSLGPTGVGGKNIQYF. V is TRBV7-8 and J is TRBJ2-4, with a tentative D call TRBD1 (7 bases). Per germline, CDR1 SGHVS and CDR2 FQNEAQ. V dropped 3 bases and J dropped 3 bases, with 21 bases sitting between them. The CDR3 length is 18 residues.

The J gene is TRBJ1-1, the V gene TRBV7-3; TRBD1 aligns across 7 bases. The J segment lost 6 bases and the V segment lost 5 bases, leaving 6 bases of the junction unmatched. The CDR3 sequence is 13 residues long. The germline V gene has CDR1 SGHTA and CDR2 FQGTGA. The CDR3 sequence is CASSEQGWAEAFF. The CDR3 region has the DNA TGTGCCAGCAGCGAACAGGGGTGGGCTGAAGCTTTCTTT.

The J gene is TRBJ2-3, the V gene TRBV7-2; 10 bases are shared with TRBD1. Per germline, CDR1 SGHTA and CDR2 FQGNSA. Trimming took 3 bases from V and 5 from J; bases not matched to a gene: 5. The CDR3 spans 15 residues. The CDR3 DNA sequence: TGTGCCAGCAGCTTTAGACAGGGGGCGGAAGATACGCAGTATTTT. Translating gives CASSFRQGAEDTQYF.

This chain links TRBV5-1 with TRBJ2-1; no definite D call. This CDR3 is 14 amino acids long. V lost 0 bases and J 3 bases, leaving 7 bases between the germline ends. The V gene's germline CDR1 is SGHRS and CDR2 YFSETQ. The CDR3 DNA sequence: TGCGCCAGCAGCTTGGCTGCCAGCTACAATGAGCAGTTCTTC. Translation gives CASSLAASYNEQFF.

The V gene is TRBV20-1, the J gene TRBJ1-5; D is undetermined. V was trimmed by 4 bases and J by 2 bases, leaving 6 bases between them. Germline-derived CDR1 and CDR2 are DFQATT and SNEGSKA (reference sequence). This CDR3 region has 12 residues. In DNA form, the CDR3 reads TGCAGTGCTACAAGCGGCAATCAGCCCCAGCATTTT. This translates into CSATSGNQPQHF.

V usage is TRBV7-9 and J usage is TRBJ1-5; D is uncertain. With 1 base removed from V and 2 bases from J, the gap between germline ends came to 12 bases. Per germline, CDR1 SEHNR and CDR2 FQNEAQ (reference sequence). This CDR3 spans 16 amino acids. CDR3 bases: TGTGCCAGCAGCTTAGGGGAGGGCATAGGCAATCAGCCCCAGCATTTT. It translates to CASSLGEGIGNQPQHF.

The chain uses TRBV29-1 and TRBJ2-1, with 8 bases aligning to TRBD2. Germline V gives CDR1 SQVTM, CDR2 ANQGSEA. This CDR3 region has 15 residues. V dropped 2 bases and J dropped 6; count of bases not matched to a gene: 9. DNA of the CDR3: TGCAGCGTTGAACCGAAGAGCGGGGGCAGCAATGAGCAGTTCTTC. This codes for CSVEPKSGGSNEQFF.

This sequence joins TRBV14 and TRBJ1-2, with D tentatively TRBD1 (6 bases). V dropped 2 bases and J dropped 3 bases, with 16 bases sitting between them. The CDR3 totals 16 residues. Germline V gene sequence: CDR1 SGHDN, CDR2 FVKESK. DNA for the CDR3: TGTGCCAGCAGCCAACAAGGAGGGGGGCGATACTATGGCTACACCTTC. This translates into CASSQQGGGRYYGYTF.

The chain joins TRBV7-2 to TRBJ2-7; D gene ambiguous. V was pared by 8 bases and J by 5 bases, with 19 bases between. Germline V gives CDR1 SGHTA, CDR2 FQGNSA. The CDR3 consists of 14 residues. The CDR3 DNA reads TGTGCCAGCGCACGAACTCGGAATTCCCACGAGCAGTACTTC. Protein product: CASARTRNSHEQYF.

The V and J genes are TRBV29-1 and TRBJ2-1; a weak D match, TRBD1 (7 bases). CDR3 length equals 13 residues. Germline CDR1 is SQVTM and CDR2 is ANQGSEA. Trimming removed 6 bases at V and 3 bases at J, with 12 bases between. CDR3 sequence: CSVRQGGYNEQFF. The CDR3 DNA follows: TGCAGCGTGAGACAGGGAGGCTACAATGAGCAGTTCTTC.

V usage is TRBV20-1 and J usage is TRBJ2-2; 13 bases match TRBD2. The junction had 1 base not matched to a gene; V was cut back by 3 bases and J by 3 bases. From germline, CDR1 is DFQATT and CDR2 SNEGSKA (reference sequence). The CDR3 contains 15 residues. For the CDR3, the DNA is TGCAGTGCTAGGGGACTAGCGGGGTACACCGGGGAGCTGTTTTTT. Amino acids: CSARGLAGYTGELFF.

The rearrangement joins TRBV6-5 to TRBJ2-7; tentatively, D is TRBD2 (6 bases). V lost 0 bases and J lost 3, with 12 bases in between. Germline-derived CDR1 and CDR2 are MNHEY and SVGAGI. This CDR3 contains 15 residues. DNA for the CDR3: TGTGCCAGCAGTTACTCCATGGCGGGGAGCTACGAGCAGTACTTC. This translates into CASSYSMAGSYEQYF.

The chain joins TRBV6-6 to TRBJ2-3; D may be TRBD2 (6 bases). Trimming stripped 6 bases from V and 4 bases from J, with 14 bases between. The CDR3 extends over 14 amino acids. CDR1 MNHNY and CDR2 SVGAGI come from the germline V gene (reference sequence). The chain's CDR3 is CASRTAGRPDTQYF. CDR3 in DNA: TGTGCCAGCAGGACGGCGGGGCGGCCAGATACGCAGTATTTT.

The chain employs TRBV10-3 and TRBJ2-3; perhaps D is TRBD1 or TRBD2 (5 bases each). V was cut by 6 bases and J by 0 bases, with 10 bases left in between. The germline V gene encodes CDR1 ENHRY and CDR2 SYGVKD. The CDR3 length is 14 residues. As DNA, the CDR3 is TGTGCCATCAGCCTAGGGGAGAGCACAGATACGCAGTATTTT. This encodes CAISLGESTDTQYF.

This chain connects TRBV7-2 to TRBJ1-6; 9 nucleotides align to TRBD1. The germline V gene has CDR1 SGHTA and CDR2 FQGNSA. The CDR3 totals 14 residues. The ends lost 5 bases at V and 6 bases at J; junction bases unmatched: 2. The CDR3 here is CASSRTGANSPLHF. CDR3 nucleotide sequence: TGTGCCAGCAGCCGGACAGGGGCTAATTCACCCCTCCACTTT.

The chain has TRBV20-1 and TRBJ2-7; D is possibly TRBD1 (6 bases). Trimming removed 1 base at V and 6 bases at J, with 22 bases between. There are 16 residues in the CDR3. The V gene's germline CDR1 is DFQATT and CDR2 SNEGSKA (reference sequence). The CDR3 sequence: CSARAPLGQGKGEQYF. CDR3 coding DNA: TGCAGTGCTAGAGCTCCCCTGGGGCAGGGGAAGGGCGAGCAGTACTTC.

The chain combines TRBV7-9 with TRBJ2-3; D uncertain. Germline V gives CDR1 SEHNR, CDR2 FQNEAQ (reference sequence). This CDR3 is built from 14 residues. Trimming pared 1 base from V and 2 bases from J, leaving 7 bases between. The CDR3 DNA follows: TGTGCCAGCAGCTTAGGGGTGAACACAGATACGCAGTATTTT. Encoded protein: CASSLGVNTDTQYF.